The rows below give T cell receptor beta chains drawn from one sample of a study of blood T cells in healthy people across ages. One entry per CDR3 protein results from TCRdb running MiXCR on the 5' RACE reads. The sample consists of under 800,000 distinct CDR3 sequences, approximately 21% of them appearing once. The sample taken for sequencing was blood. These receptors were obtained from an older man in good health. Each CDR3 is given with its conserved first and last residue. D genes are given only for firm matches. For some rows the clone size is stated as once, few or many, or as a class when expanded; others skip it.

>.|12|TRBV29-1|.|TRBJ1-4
CSVEEGNEKLFF
TGCAGCGTTGAAGAGGGTAATGAAAAACTGTTTTTT
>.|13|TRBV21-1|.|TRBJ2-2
CATTSANTGELFF
TGTGCCACAACTAGCGCGAACACCGGGGAGCTGTTTTTT
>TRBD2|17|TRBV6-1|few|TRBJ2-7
CASSLKRGTSGVYEQYF
TGTGCCAGCAGTCTAAAACGGGGGACTAGCGGCGTGTACGAGCAGTACTTC
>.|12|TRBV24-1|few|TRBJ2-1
CATSDRTDEQFF
TGTGCCACCAGTGACAGGACGGACGAGCAGTTCTTC
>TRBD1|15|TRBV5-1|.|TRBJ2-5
CASSRTGGTKETQYF
TGCGCCAGCAGCCGGACAGGGGGGACCAAAGAGACCCAGTACTTC
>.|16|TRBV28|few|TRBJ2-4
CASSSTQGLAKNIQYF
TGTGCCAGCAGTTCAACCCAGGGGTTAGCCAAAAACATTCAGTACTTC
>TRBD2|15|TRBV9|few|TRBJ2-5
CASSDRDYPGETQYF
TGTGCCAGCAGCGACCGGGACTATCCCGGTGAGACCCAGTACTTC
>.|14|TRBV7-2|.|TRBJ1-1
CASSLERRGTEAFF
TGTGCCAGCAGCTTAGAACGGAGGGGGACTGAAGCTTTCTTT
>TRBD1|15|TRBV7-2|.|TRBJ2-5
CASSLNRGRGETQYF
TGTGCCAGCAGCTTAAACAGGGGGAGAGGAGAGACCCAGTACTTC
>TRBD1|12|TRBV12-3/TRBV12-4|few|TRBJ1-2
CASSPGGGGYTF
TGTGCCAGCAGCCCAGGGGGCGGGGGCTACACCTTC
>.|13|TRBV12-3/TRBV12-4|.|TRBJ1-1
CASSFSTSGYAFF
TGTGCCAGCAGTTTTTCGACTTCGGGTTACGCTTTCTTT
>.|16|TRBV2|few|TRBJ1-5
CASSEGPSGKNQPQHF
TGTGCCAGCAGTGAAGGGCCGTCAGGGAAGAATCAGCCCCAGCATTTT
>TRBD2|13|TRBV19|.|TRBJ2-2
CATNPGGNGELFF
TGTGCCACCAATCCCGGGGGGAACGGGGAGCTGTTTTTT
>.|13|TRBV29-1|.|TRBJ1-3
CSVDGGAGNTIYF
TGCAGCGTTGACGGGGGTGCTGGAAACACCATATATTTT
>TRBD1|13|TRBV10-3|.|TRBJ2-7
CATSATGGSEQYF
TGTGCCACCAGCGCGACAGGGGGGTCCGAGCAGTACTTC
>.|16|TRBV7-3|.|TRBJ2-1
CASSIESGRSYNEQFF
TGTGCCAGCAGCATAGAGAGCGGTCGCTCCTACAATGAGCAGTTCTTC
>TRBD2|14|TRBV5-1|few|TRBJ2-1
CASSMGLADNEQFF
TGCGCCAGCAGCATGGGACTAGCGGACAATGAGCAGTTCTTC
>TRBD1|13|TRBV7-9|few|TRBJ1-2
CASSATGNGGYTF
TGTGCCAGCAGCGCGACAGGGAACGGCGGCTACACCTTC
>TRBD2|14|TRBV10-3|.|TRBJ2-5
CAISDTSGQETQYF
TGTGCCATCAGTGATACTAGCGGACAAGAGACCCAGTACTTC
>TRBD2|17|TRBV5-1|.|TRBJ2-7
CASSLGTSGLLSYEQYF
TGCGCCAGCAGCTTGGGGACTAGCGGGCTTCTCTCCTACGAGCAGTACTTC
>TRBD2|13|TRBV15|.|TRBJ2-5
CATSMGGKETQYF
TGTGCCACCAGCATGGGAGGGAAAGAGACCCAGTACTTC
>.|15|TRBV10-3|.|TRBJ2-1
CAIAALSQGYNEQFF
TGTGCCATCGCAGCACTTAGCCAGGGCTACAATGAGCAGTTCTTC
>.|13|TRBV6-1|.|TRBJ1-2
CASRSETWGGYTF
TGTGCCAGCAGATCAGAGACTTGGGGTGGCTACACCTTC
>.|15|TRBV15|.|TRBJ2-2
CATSRDHPNTGELFF
TGTGCCACCAGCAGAGATCACCCGAACACCGGGGAGCTGTTTTTT
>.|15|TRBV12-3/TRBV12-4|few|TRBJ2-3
CASSFSGIYTDTQYF
TGTGCCAGCAGTTTTTCAGGCATTTACACAGATACGCAGTATTTT
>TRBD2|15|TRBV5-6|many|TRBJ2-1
CASSWGLAGLNEQFF
TGTGCCAGCAGCTGGGGGCTAGCGGGATTGAATGAGCAGTTCTTC
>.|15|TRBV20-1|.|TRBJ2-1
CSARDPSGEGYEQFF
TGCAGTGCTAGAGATCCATCGGGAGAGGGCTATGAGCAGTTCTTC
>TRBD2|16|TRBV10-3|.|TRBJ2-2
CAISERLAGGTGELFF
TGTGCCATCAGTGAACGACTAGCGGGAGGCACCGGGGAGCTGTTTTTT
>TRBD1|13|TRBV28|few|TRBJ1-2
CASSTGGLSGYTF
TGTGCCAGCAGCACAGGGGGACTGTCTGGCTACACCTTC
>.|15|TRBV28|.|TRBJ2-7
CASSLGGQATYEQYF
TGTGCCAGCAGTTTAGGGGGGCAGGCCACCTACGAGCAGTACTTC
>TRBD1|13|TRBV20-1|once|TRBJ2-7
CSARDRVSYEQYF
TGCAGTGCGAGGGACAGGGTCTCCTACGAGCAGTACTTC
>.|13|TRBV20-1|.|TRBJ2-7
CSANAGLGLEQYF
TGCAGTGCTAATGCAGGATTGGGCCTCGAGCAGTACTTC
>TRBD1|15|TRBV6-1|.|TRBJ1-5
CASSGQGHSNQPQHF
TGTGCCAGCAGCGGACAGGGACATAGCAATCAGCCCCAGCATTTT
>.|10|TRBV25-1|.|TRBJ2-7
CASSAHEQYF
TGTGCCAGCAGTGCCCACGAGCAGTACTTC
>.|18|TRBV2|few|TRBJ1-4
CASSETRAGARSNEKLFF
TGTGCCAGCAGTGAAACTCGGGCAGGGGCTCGGTCTAATGAAAAACTGTTTTTT
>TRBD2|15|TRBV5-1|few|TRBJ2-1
CASSPKREGYNEQFF
TGCGCCAGCAGTCCCAAGCGGGAGGGCTACAATGAGCAGTTCTTC
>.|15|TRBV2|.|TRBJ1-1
CASSDQGPPDTEAFF
TGTGCCAGCAGTGACCAGGGACCGCCGGACACTGAAGCTTTCTTT
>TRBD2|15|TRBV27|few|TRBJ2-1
CASGGLAGGFNEQFF
TGTGCCAGCGGGGGACTAGCGGGAGGATTCAATGAGCAGTTCTTC
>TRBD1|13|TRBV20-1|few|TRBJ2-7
CSAGAGTGTKQYF
TGCAGTGCCGGAGCCGGGACAGGGACCAAGCAGTACTTC
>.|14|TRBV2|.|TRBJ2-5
CASSESRAGETQYF
TGTGCCAGCAGTGAATCCAGGGCAGGGGAGACCCAGTACTTC
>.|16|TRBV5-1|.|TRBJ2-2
CASSLIGQSNTGELFF
TGCGCCAGCAGCTTGATCGGACAATCGAACACCGGGGAGCTGTTTTTT
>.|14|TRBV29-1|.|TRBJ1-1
CSVEDAGGLGEAFF
TGCAGCGTTGAGGACGCGGGCGGATTGGGTGAAGCTTTCTTT
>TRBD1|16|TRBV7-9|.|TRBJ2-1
CASSNSDRTGGNEQFF
TGTGCCAGCAGCAACTCCGACAGGACAGGTGGAAATGAGCAGTTCTTC
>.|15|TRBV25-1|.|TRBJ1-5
CASSGTGIRNQPQHF
TGTGCCAGCAGTGGTACAGGGATTCGTAATCAGCCCCAGCATTTT
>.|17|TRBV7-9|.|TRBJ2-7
CASSPHTQGGASYEQYF
TGTGCCAGCAGCCCTCACACACAGGGGGGGGCTTCCTACGAGCAGTACTTC
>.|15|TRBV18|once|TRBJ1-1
CASSRGTGMNTEAFF
TGTGCCAGCTCACGGGGTACAGGAATGAACACTGAAGCTTTCTTT
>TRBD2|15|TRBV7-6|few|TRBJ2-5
CASSLTSGKSETQYF
TGTGCCAGCAGCCTGACTAGCGGGAAAAGCGAGACCCAGTACTTC
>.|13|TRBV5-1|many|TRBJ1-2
CASSLSRQSGYTF
TGCGCCAGCAGCCTTTCTAGACAGAGCGGCTACACCTTC
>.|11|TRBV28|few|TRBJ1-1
CASSTQVKTFF
TGTGCCAGCAGTACCCAGGTGAAAACTTTCTTT
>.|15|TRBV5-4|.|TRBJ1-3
CASSSGRVPGNTIYF
TGTGCCAGCAGCTCGGGACGGGTCCCTGGAAACACCATATATTTT
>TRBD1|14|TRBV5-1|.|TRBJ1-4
CASSTGTGWEKLFF
TGCGCCAGCAGCACCGGGACAGGGTGGGAAAAACTGTTTTTT
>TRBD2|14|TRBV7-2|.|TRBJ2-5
CASSGSGSTETQYF
TGTGCCAGCAGCGGTAGCGGGAGTACAGAGACCCAGTACTTC
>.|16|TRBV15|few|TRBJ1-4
CATSTLDRATNEKLFF
TGTGCCACCAGCACCCTCGACCGAGCAACTAATGAAAAACTGTTTTTT